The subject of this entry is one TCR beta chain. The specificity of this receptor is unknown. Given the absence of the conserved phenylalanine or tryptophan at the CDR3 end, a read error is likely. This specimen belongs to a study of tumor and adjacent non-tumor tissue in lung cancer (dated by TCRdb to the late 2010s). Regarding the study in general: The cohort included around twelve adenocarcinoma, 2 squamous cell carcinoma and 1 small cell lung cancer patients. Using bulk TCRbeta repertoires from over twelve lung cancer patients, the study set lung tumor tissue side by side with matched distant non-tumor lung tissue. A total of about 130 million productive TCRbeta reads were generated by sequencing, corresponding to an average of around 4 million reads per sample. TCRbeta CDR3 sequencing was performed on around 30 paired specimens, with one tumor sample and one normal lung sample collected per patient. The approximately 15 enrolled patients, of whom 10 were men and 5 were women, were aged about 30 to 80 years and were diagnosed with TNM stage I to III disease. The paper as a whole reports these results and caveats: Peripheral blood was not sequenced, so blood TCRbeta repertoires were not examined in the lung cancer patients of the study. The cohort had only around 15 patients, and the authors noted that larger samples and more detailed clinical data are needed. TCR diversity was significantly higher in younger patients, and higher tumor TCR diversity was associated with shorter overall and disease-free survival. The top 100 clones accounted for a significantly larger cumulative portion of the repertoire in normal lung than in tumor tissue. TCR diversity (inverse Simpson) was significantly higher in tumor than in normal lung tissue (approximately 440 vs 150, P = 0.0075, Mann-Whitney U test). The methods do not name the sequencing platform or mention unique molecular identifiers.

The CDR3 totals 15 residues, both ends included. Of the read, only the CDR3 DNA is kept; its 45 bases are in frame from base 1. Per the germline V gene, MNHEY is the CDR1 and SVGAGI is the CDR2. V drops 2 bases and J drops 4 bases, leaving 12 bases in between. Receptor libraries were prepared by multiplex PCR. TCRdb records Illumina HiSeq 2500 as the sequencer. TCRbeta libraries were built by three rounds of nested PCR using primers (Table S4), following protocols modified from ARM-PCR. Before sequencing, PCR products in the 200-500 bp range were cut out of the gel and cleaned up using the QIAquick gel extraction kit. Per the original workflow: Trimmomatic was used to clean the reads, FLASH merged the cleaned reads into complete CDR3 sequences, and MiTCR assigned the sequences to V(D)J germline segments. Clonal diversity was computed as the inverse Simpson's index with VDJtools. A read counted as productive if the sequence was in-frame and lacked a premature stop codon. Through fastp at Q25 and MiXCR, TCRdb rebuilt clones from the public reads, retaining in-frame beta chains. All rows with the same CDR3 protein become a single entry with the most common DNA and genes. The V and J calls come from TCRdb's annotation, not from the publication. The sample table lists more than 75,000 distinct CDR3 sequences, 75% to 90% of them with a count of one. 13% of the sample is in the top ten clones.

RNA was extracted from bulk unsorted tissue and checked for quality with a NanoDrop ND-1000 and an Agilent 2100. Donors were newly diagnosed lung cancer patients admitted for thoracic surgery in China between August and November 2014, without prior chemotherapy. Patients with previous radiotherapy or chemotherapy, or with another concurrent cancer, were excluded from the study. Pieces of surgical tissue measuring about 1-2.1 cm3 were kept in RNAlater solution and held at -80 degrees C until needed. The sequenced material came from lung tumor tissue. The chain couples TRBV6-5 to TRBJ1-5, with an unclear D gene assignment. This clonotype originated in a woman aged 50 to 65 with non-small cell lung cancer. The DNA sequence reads TGTGCCAGCAGTTACCTAAATCAACCAAATCAGCCCCAGCATTAC. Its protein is CASSYLNQPNQPQHY.